The next 5 T cell receptor beta chains were all read from a single sample in a study of T cell repertoires in cytomegalovirus infection. TCRdb re-derived calls from the reads in MiXCR, one entry per CDR3 protein. The table records 830,000 or so distinct CDR3 sequences, 30% to 35% of them present only once. These receptors' antigens are unknown. Material: cultured CD8+ T cells from PBMCs, obtained from culture after CMV antigen stimulation. The source of these receptors is a human donor in good health (CMV status not recorded). Some clones in this sample may be carry-over from other donors' samples.

The rearrangement uses TRBV27 and TRBJ1-1; 12 bases align to TRBD1. The CDR3 runs 16 residues. Germline CDR1 reads MNHEY; CDR2 reads SMNVEV (reference sequence). Losses at the gene ends were 2 bases for V and 6 bases for J; bases not matched to a gene: 7. CDR3 nucleotide sequence: TGTGCCAGCAGTTTAATCCCCGGGACAGGGGGCCCTGAAGCTTTCTTT. Translated: CASSLIPGTGGPEAFF.

In its sample, this clonotype was seen many times. The rearrangement uses TRBV19 and TRBJ2-1, with TRBD2 matching 9 bases. The V and J ends lost 9 bases and 0 bases, in that order; junction bases with no gene match: 6. CDR3 length equals 15 residues. Germline-derived CDR1 and CDR2 are LNHDA and SQIVND (reference sequence). This CDR3 reads CASSLAGNSYNEQFF. The CDR3 DNA is TGTGCCAGCAGCCTAGCGGGGAACTCCTACAATGAGCAGTTCTTC. Full variable domain (remainder filled in from reference TRBV19 and TRBJ2-1): DGGITQSPKYLFRKEGQNVTLSCEQNLNHDAMYWYRQDPGQGLRLIYYSQIVNDFQKGDIAEGYSVSREKKESFPLTVTSAQKNPTAFYLCASSLAGNSYNEQFFGPGTRLTVL.

This clonotype was found a few times. This sequence joins TRBV24-1 and TRBJ2-5; D could derive from TRBD1 or TRBD2 (5 bases each). Trimming removed 0 bases at V and 5 bases at J, with 15 bases between. The CDR3 loop spans 16 amino acids. Germline CDR1 KGHDR, CDR2 SFDVKD. The CDR3 DNA reads TGTGCCACCAGTGATTTGGACGGGATTTCAGGGGAGACCCAGTACTTC. It encodes CATSDLDGISGETQYF.

The chain recombines TRBV6-1 with TRBJ2-6; D is uncertain. The germline V and J ends were trimmed by 9 bases and 3 bases, with 3 bases remaining between them. Germline V gene lookup returns CDR1 MNHNS and CDR2 SASEGT. This CDR3 has 11 amino acids. In nucleotides, the CDR3 is TGTGCCAGTCATGGGGCCAACGTCCTGACTTTC. Amino acid sequence: CASHGANVLTF.

J is TRBJ2-3 and V is TRBV12-3 or TRBV12-4; no clear D gene. The germline V and J ends were trimmed by 2 bases and 0 bases, with 9 bases remaining between them. The CDR3 length is 15 residues. This CDR3 is CASSLFWSSTDTQYF. The CDR3 bases are TGTGCCAGCAGTTTATTCTGGTCTAGCACAGATACGCAGTATTTT.